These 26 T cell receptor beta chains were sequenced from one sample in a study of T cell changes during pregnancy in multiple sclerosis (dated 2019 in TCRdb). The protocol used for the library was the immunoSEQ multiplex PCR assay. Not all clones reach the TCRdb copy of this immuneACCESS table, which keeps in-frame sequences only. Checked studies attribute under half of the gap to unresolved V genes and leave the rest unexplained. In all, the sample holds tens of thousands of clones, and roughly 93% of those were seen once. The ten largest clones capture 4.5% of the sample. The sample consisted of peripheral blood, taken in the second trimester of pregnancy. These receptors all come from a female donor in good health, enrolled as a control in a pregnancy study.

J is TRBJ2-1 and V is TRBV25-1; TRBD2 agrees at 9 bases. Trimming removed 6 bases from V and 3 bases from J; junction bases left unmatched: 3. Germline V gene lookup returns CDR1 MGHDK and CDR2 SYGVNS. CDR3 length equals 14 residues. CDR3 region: CASSGSGGYNEQFF. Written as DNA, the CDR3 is TGTGCCAGCAGCGGTAGCGGGGGCTACAATGAGCAGTTCTTC.

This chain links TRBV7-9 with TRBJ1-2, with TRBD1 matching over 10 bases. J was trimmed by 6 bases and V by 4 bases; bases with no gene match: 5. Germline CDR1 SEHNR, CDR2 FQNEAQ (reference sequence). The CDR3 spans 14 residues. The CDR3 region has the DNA TGTGCCAGCAGCTGGGGACAGGGGCGAGATGGCTACACCTTC. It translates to CASSWGQGRDGYTF. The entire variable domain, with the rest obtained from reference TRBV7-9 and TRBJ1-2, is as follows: DTGVSQNPRHKITKRGQNVTFRCDPISEHNRLYWYRQTLGQGPEFLTYFQNEAQLEKSRLLSDRFSAERPKGSFSTLEIQRTEQGDSAMYLCASSWGQGRDGYTFGSGTRLTVV.

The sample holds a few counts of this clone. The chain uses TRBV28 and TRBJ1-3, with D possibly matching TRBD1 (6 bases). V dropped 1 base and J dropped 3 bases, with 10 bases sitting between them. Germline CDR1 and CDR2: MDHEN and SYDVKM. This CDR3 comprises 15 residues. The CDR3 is CASSLSATGGNTIYF. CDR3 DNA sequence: TGTGCCAGCAGTTTATCCGCGACAGGTGGAAACACCATATATTTT. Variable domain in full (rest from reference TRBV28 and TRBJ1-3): DVKVTQSSRYLVKRTGEKVFLECVQDMDHENMFWYRQDPGLGLRLIYFSYDVKMKEKGDIPEGYSVSREKKERFSLILESASTNQTSMYLCASSLSATGGNTIYFGEGSWLTVV.

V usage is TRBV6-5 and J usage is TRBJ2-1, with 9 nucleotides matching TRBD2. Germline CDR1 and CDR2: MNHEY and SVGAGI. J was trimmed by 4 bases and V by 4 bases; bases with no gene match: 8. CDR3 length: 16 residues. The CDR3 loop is CASSLDSGGPYNEQFF. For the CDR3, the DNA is TGTGCCAGCAGTTTGGATAGCGGGGGACCTTACAATGAGCAGTTCTTC.

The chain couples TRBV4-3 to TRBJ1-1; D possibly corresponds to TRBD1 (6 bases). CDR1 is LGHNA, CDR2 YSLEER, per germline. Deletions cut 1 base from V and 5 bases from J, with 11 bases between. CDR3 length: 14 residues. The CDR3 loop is CASSQGLQGTEAFF. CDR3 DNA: TGCGCCAGCAGCCAAGGTCTTCAGGGGACTGAAGCTTTCTTT.

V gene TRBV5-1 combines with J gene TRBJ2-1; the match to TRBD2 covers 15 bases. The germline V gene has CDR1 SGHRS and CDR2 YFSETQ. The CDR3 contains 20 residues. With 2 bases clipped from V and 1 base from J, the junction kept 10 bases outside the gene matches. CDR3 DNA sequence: TGCGCCAGCAGCTTTCCGGGACTAGCGGGAGGTCGTCTTTCCTACAATGAGCAGTTCTTC. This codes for CASSFPGLAGGRLSYNEQFF.

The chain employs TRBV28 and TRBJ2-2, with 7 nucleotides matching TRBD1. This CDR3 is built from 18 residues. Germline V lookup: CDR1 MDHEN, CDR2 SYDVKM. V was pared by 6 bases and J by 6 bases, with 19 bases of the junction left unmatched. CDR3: CASSPISLGDSLPGELFF. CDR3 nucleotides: TGTGCCAGCAGCCCCATCTCTCTCGGGGACAGTTTACCCGGGGAGCTGTTTTTT.

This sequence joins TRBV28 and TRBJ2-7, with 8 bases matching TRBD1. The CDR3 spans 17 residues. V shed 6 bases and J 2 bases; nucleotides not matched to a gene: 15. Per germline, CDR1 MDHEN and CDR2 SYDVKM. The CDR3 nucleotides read TGTGCCAGCAGCTCGGACAGGGTTCTCCAAAAAACCTACGAGCAGTACTTC. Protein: CASSSDRVLQKTYEQYF.

The CDR3 DNA reads as TGCGCCAGCAGCTTACAGGGGTGGACAGATACGCAGTATTTT. Translated, it gives CASSLQGWTDTQYF. The J gene is TRBJ2-3, the V gene TRBV5-1, with 7 bases matching TRBD1. After removal of 2 bases from V and 3 bases from J, the junction contained 3 bases not matched to a gene. Looked up from germline, CDR1 is SGHRS and CDR2 is YFSETQ. CDR3 length: 14 amino acids.

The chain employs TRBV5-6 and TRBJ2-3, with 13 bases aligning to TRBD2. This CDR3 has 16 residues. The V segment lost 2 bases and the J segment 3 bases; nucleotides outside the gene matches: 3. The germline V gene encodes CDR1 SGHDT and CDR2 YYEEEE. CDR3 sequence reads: CASSFVLAGGTDTQYF. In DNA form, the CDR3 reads TGTGCCAGCAGCTTCGTACTAGCGGGGGGGACAGATACGCAGTATTTT.

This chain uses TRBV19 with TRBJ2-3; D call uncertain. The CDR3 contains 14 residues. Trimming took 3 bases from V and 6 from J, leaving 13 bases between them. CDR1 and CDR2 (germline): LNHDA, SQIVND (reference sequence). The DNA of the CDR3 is TGTGCCAGTAGTATGGGCCTGATGCTGGATACGCAGTATTTT. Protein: CASSMGLMLDTQYF.

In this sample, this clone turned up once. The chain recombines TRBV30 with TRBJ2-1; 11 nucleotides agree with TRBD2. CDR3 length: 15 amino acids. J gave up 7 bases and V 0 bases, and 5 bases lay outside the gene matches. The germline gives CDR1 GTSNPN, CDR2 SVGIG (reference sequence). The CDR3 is CAWSVGTSGLNEQFF. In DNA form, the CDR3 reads TGTGCCTGGAGTGTAGGGACTAGCGGTTTGAATGAGCAGTTCTTC. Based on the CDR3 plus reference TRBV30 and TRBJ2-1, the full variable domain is SQTIHQWPATLVQPVGSPLSLECTVEGTSNPNLYWYRQAAGRGLQLLFYSVGIGQISSEVPQNLSASRPQDRQFILSSKKLLLSDSGFYLCAWSVGTSGLNEQFFGPGTRLTVL.

CDR3 residues: CASSLGRQGSNYGYTF. The CDR3 DNA reads TGTGCCAGCAGCTTAGGTAGACAGGGGTCCAACTATGGCTACACCTTC. V usage is TRBV13 and J usage is TRBJ1-2, with 8 bases lining up with TRBD1. The germline CDR1 and CDR2 sequences are PRHDT and FYEKMQ (reference sequence). With V trimmed by 0 bases and J by 2 bases, 5 bases remained unmatched. CDR3 size: 16 residues.

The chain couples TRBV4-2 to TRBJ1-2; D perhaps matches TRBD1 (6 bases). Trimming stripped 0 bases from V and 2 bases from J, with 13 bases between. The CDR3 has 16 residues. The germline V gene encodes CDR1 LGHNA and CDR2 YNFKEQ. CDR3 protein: CASSQDVQGANYGYTF. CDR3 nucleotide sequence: TGTGCCAGCAGCCAAGACGTACAGGGAGCCAACTATGGCTACACCTTC.

In DNA form, the CDR3 reads TGTGCCAGCAGCTCAATAGGGGACACCGGGGAGCTGTTTTTT. Translating it yields CASSSIGDTGELFF. V and J are TRBV7-2 and TRBJ2-2, with TRBD1 as a possible D gene (5 bases). CDR1 is SGHTA, CDR2 FQGNSA, per germline. V lost 4 bases and J lost 3, with 9 bases in between. The CDR3 runs 14 residues.

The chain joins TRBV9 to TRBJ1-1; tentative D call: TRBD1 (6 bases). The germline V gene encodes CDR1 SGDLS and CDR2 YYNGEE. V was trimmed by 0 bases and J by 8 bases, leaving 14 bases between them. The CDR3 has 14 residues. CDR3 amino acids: CASSVGVGTREAFF. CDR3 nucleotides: TGTGCCAGCAGCGTAGGGGTCGGGACAAGGGAAGCTTTCTTT.

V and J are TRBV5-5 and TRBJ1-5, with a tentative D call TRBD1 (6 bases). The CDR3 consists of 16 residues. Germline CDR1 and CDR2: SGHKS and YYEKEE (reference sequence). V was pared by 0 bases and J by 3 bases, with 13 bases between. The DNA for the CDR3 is TGTGCCAGCAGCTTGGGAGGACGGGGGGCCAATCAGCCCCAGCATTTT. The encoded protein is CASSLGGRGANQPQHF.

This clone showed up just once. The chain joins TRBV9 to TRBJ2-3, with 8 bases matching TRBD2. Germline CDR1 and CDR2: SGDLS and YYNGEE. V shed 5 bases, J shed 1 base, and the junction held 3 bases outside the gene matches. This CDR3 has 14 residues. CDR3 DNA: TGTGCCAGCAGTCCGGGACTAGGCACAGATACGCAGTATTTT. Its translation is CASSPGLGTDTQYF.

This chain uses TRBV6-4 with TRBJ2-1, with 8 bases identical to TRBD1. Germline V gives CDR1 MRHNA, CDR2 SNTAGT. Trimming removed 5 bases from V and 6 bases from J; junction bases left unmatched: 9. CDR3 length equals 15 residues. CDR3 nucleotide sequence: TGTGCCAGCAGTTCAGGACAGGGTGGTGGCAATGAGCAGTTCTTC. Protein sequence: CASSSGQGGGNEQFF.

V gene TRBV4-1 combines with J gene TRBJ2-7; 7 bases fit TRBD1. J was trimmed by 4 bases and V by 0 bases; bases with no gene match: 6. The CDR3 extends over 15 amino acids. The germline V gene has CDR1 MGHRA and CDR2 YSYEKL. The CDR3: CASSQDPSRGYEQYF. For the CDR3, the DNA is TGCGCCAGCAGCCAAGATCCGAGCAGGGGGTACGAGCAGTACTTC.

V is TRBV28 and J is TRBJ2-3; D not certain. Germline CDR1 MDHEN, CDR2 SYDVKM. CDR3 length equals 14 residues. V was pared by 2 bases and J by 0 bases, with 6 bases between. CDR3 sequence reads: CASSLIPSTDTQYF. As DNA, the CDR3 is TGTGCCAGCAGTTTAATTCCTAGCACAGATACGCAGTATTTT.

The CDR3 nucleotides are TGTGCCAGCAGCTCTGGGACTAGCGGATGGACCCAGTACTTC. Protein: CASSSGTSGWTQYF. V usage is TRBV7-9 and J usage is TRBJ2-5, with TRBD2 matching 11 bases. CDR3 length: 14 residues. Germline CDR1 is SEHNR and CDR2 is FQNEAQ (reference sequence). V dropped 4 bases and J dropped 7; count of bases not matched to a gene: 5.

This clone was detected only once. CDR3 in DNA: TGTGCCAGCAGCTTTAAAGGGGTTCGGATGAACACTGAAGCTTTCTTT. Translation: CASSFKGVRMNTEAFF. The genes are TRBV5-6 and TRBJ1-1, with a weak D call TRBD1 (5 bases). The germline V gene has CDR1 SGHDT and CDR2 YYEEEE. The CDR3 is 16 residues long. V lost 2 bases to trimming and J lost 0 bases, with 14 bases between them.

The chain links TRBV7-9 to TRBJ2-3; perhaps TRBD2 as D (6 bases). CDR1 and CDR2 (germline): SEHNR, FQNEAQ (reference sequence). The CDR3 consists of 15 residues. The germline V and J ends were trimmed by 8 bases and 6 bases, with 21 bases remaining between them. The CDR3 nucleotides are TGTGCCAGCGGGCCGGGACTCCCAAGGGCGGATACGCAGTATTTT. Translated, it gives CASGPGLPRADTQYF.

The CDR3 sequence: CASSVGGGDEQYF. The CDR3, as DNA: TGTGCCAGCAGCGTAGGGGGAGGGGACGAGCAGTACTTC. The chain combines TRBV9 with TRBJ2-7; 7 bases map to TRBD2. This CDR3 is built from 13 residues. The ends lost 0 bases at V and 5 bases at J; junction bases unmatched: 2. CDR1 is SGDLS and CDR2 is YYNGEE in the germline V gene.

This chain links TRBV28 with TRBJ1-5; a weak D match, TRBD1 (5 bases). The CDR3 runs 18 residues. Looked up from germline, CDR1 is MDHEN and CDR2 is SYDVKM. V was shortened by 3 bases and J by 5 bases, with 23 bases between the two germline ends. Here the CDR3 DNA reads TGTGCCAGCAGTTTGCAGGGTTTTTCGGGCGTGTGGGATCAGCCCCAGCATTTT. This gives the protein CASSLQGFSGVWDQPQHF.